The 10 T cell receptor beta chains listed next were all sequenced from one sample in a study of response to subunit inactivated influenza vaccine. TCRdb independently ran MiXCR on the RT-PCR reads; one entry per CDR3 protein. Of 400,000 to 550,000 distinct CDR3 sequences detected, about 25% appear once; the ten largest clones hold around 2%. This specimen consisted of CD4+ T cells sorted from PBMCs, obtained 5 days after vaccination. These TCRs come from a man over 45 who received an inactivated influenza vaccine.

This clonotype showed up just a few times. The V call is TRBV20-1, the J call TRBJ2-2; perhaps TRBD2 as D (5 bases). CDR1 is DFQATT and CDR2 is SNEGSKA in the germline V gene (reference sequence). V lost 2 bases to trimming and J lost 0 bases, with 7 bases between them. The CDR3 is made up of 14 amino acids. The CDR3 nucleotides are TGCAGTGCTAGACGGGGAACGAACACCGGGGAGCTGTTTTTT. Translating gives CSARRGTNTGELFF.

Regarding this clonotype: A much larger clonotype is one base distant, so this may be a read error. V gene TRBV20-1 combines with J gene TRBJ2-2, with 14 bases aligning to TRBD2. The CDR3 totals 15 residues. CDR1 DFQATT and CDR2 SNEGSKA come from the germline V gene (reference sequence). The CDR3 spells CCARRTSGRTGELFF. CDR3 in DNA: TGCTGTGCTAGAAGGACTAGCGGGAGGACCGGGGAGCTGTTTTTT.

A few counts support this clonotype. The V and J genes are TRBV7-2 and TRBJ2-7, with D perhaps being TRBD1 or TRBD2 (5 bases each). V lost 1 base and J 4 bases, leaving 14 bases between the germline ends. This CDR3 comprises 15 residues. The germline CDR1 and CDR2 sequences are SGHTA and FQGNSA. The CDR3 region is CASSLVAGRRYEQYF. The CDR3 coding sequence is TGTGCCAGCAGCTTAGTTGCAGGGAGAAGGTACGAGCAGTACTTC.

The CDR3 sequence is CASSLGGAPRNYGYTF. In nucleotides, the CDR3 is TGTGCCAGCAGTTTAGGAGGGGCCCCAAGGAACTATGGCTACACCTTC. This chain uses TRBV27 with TRBJ1-2; perhaps TRBD1 as D (5 bases). Germline V gene data show CDR1 as MNHEY and CDR2 as SMNVEV (reference sequence). The CDR3 loop spans 16 amino acids. The V end was cut by 2 bases, the J end by 2 bases, with 15 bases between.

In its sample, this clonotype was seen many times. The chain recombines TRBV7-8 with TRBJ2-3; D might be TRBD1 (5 bases). The V gene's germline CDR1 is SGHVS and CDR2 FQNEAQ. Trimming pared 0 bases from V and 6 bases from J, leaving 10 bases between. The CDR3 length is 14 residues. The CDR3 region has the DNA TGTGCCAGCAGCTTAGCGGCAGGGTGGGATACGCAGTATTTT. Translating gives CASSLAAGWDTQYF.

This clonotype was counted only a few times. V usage is TRBV7-3 and J usage is TRBJ2-6, with 9 bases identical to TRBD1. CDR1 and CDR2 (germline): SGHTA, FQGTGA. V was clipped by 5 bases and J by 17 bases; unmatched bases: 7. CDR3 length equals 12 residues. CDR3 amino acids: CASSPHRGPLTF. In nucleotides, the CDR3 is TGTGCCAGCAGCCCTCACAGGGGGCCGTTGACTTTC. Variable domain in full (rest from reference TRBV7-3 and TRBJ2-6): GAGVSQTPSNKVTEKGKYVELRCDPISGHTALYWYRQSLGQGPEFLIYFQGTGAADDSGLPNDRFFAVRPEGSVSTLKIQRTERGDSAVYLCASSPHRGPLTFGAGSRLTVL.

The rearrangement uses TRBV5-1 and TRBJ2-1; the D is unclear. Trimming pared 1 base from V and 6 bases from J, leaving 8 bases between. Germline V gives CDR1 SGHRS, CDR2 YFSETQ. The CDR3 is 13 amino acids. CDR3 loop: CASSLFMGNEQFF. Written as DNA, the CDR3 is TGCGCCAGCAGCTTGTTTATGGGCAATGAGCAGTTCTTC.

This chain joins TRBV20-1 and TRBJ2-2, with TRBD1 identical over 7 bases. The CDR3 is 15 residues long. J lost 4 bases, V lost 1 base, and 6 bases had no gene match. Germline V gives CDR1 DFQATT, CDR2 SNEGSKA (reference sequence). CDR3 nucleotides: TGCAGTGCTAGAGGCCAGGGGGTAGGCACCGGGGAGCTGTTTTTT. Protein: CSARGQGVGTGELFF.

This chain connects TRBV25-1 to TRBJ2-5; 7 bases are shared with TRBD1. CDR3 length: 17 amino acids. Per germline, CDR1 MGHDK and CDR2 SYGVNS. J lost 1 base, V lost 0 bases, and 8 bases had no gene match. The chain's CDR3 is CASSEYTRSGGQETQYF. In DNA form, the CDR3 reads TGTGCCAGCAGTGAATATACCCGGTCAGGGGGCCAAGAGACCCAGTACTTC. The complete variable domain, with remaining parts taken from reference TRBV25-1 and TRBJ2-5, reads EADIYQTPRYLVIGTGKKITLECSQTMGHDKMYWYQQDPGMELHLIHYSYGVNSTEKGDLSSESTVSRIRTEHFPLTLESARPSHTSQYLCASSEYTRSGGQETQYFGPGTRLLVL.

The chain is built from TRBV15 and TRBJ2-7; TRBD1 matches 10 bases. V dropped 1 base and J dropped 5; count of bases not matched to a gene: 5. The germline CDR1 and CDR2 sequences are LNHNV and YYDKDF (reference sequence). The CDR3 is 15 residues long. CDR3 sequence reads: CATSRAGQGIHEQYF. DNA for the CDR3: TGTGCCACCAGCAGAGCGGGACAGGGGATCCACGAGCAGTACTTC.